This T cell receptor beta chain emerged from a study of blood T cell repertoires in COVID-19. Participants, about 18 to 90 years old, spanned more than 20 US areas. Losses at the gene ends were 5 bases for V and 9 bases for J; bases not matched to a gene: 7. The CDR3 covers 13 residues. The germline V gene encodes CDR1 MNHEY and CDR2 SVGAGI. Per the authors' pipeline: Amplified reference gene primers provided the basis for estimating nucleated cell counts. The data were produced by immunoSEQ multiplex PCR, yet TCRdb's version contains in-frame clones alone and is incomplete. From that table come the V and J calls and clone size; the DNA was used to work out D and trimming. The sample has approximately 240,000 clones, 85% to 90% seen once.

The sequenced sample was PBMCs or T cells enriched from blood (not recorded which). The chain joins TRBV6-5 to TRBJ2-1; TRBD2 aligns across 7 bases. The sequence was collected from a woman between 18 and 29 years old in a cohort exposed to, infected with or recovered from COVID-19 (not recorded which). CDR3 bases: TGTGCCAGCAGTCCCACTAGCGACGCTGAGCAGTTCTTC. Its translation: CASSPTSDAEQFF.